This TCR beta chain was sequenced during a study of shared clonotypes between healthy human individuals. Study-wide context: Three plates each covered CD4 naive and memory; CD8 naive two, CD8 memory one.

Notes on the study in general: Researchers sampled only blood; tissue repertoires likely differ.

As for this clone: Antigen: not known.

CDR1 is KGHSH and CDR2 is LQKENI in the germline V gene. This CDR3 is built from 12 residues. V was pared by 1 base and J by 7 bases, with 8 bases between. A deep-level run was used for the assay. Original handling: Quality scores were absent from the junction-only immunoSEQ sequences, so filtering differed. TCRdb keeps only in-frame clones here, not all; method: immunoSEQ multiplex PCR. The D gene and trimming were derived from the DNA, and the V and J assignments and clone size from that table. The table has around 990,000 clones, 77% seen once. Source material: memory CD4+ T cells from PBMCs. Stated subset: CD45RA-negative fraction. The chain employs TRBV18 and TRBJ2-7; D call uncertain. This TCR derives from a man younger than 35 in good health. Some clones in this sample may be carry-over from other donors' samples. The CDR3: CASSPLGGEQYF. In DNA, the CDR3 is TGTGCCAGCTCACCACTCGGCGGTGAGCAGTACTTC.